This T cell receptor (beta chain) was retrieved from a study of monozygotic twins with inflammatory bowel disease. From the 5' RACE reads, TCRdb lists one entry per CDR3 protein and no DNA. This sample's table reports around 370,000 distinct CDR3 sequences. Every single donor had a roughly 2.5 ml blood sample drawn. Isolation of total RNA was performed on whole blood, with no prior T cell sorting. This CDR3 has 16 amino acids. CDR1 is MNHEY, CDR2 SVGAGI, per germline. The receptor comes from a human donor with ulcerative colitis or Crohn's disease, or a healthy co-twin of an affected twin (not recorded which). The specimen was blood. V is TRBV6-5 and J is TRBJ2-3; TCRdb selects TRBD1, and the lack of DNA leaves this call unchecked. CDR3 in amino acids: CASSYTAGGSTDTQYF.